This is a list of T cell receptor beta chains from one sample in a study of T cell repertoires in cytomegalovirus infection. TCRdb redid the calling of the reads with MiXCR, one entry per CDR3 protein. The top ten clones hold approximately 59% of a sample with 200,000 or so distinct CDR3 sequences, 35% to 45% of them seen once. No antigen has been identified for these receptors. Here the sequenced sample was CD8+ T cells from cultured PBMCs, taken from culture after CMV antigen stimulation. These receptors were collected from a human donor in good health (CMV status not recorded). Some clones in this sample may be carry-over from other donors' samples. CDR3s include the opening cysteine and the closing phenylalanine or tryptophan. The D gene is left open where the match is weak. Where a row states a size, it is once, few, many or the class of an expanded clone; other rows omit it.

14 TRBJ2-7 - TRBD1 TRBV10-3 TGTGCCATCACCGAGACAGGGGGCTCCGACGAGCAGTACTTC CAITETGGSDEQYF
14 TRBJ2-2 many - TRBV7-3 TGTGCCAGCAGCCGGACAGCGAACACCGGGGAGCTGTTTTTT CASSRTANTGELFF
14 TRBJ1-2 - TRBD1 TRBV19 TGTGCCAGTAGGTACAGGGGGACAAACTATGGCTACACCTTC CASRYRGTNYGYTF
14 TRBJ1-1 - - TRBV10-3 TGTGCCATCAGAGAGCAGGGCATGAACACTGAAGCTTTCTTT CAIREQGMNTEAFF
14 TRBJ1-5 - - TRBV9 TGTGCCAGCAGCGTAGGAAGGGGGAATCAGCCCCAGCATTTT CASSVGRGNQPQHF
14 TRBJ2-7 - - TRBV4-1 TGCGCCAGCAGCCAAGAAGGCAGGGTGGGAGAGCAGTACTTC CASSQEGRVGEQYF
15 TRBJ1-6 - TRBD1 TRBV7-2 TGTGCCAGCAGCCTTGGGACAGGGGGCTCTTCACCCCTCCACTTT CASSLGTGGSSPLHF
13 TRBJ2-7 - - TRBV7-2 TGTGCCAGCAGCTTAGGAAGGTCGTTCGAGCAGTACTTC CASSLGRSFEQYF
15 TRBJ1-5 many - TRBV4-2 TGTGCCAGCAGCCTGGGGGGGGGAGAAGGGCAGCCCCAGCATTTT CASSLGGGEGQPQHF
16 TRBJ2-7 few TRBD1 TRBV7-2 TGTGCCAGCAGCTTAGAGGGAGACAGGGGCTCCTACGAGCAGTACTTC CASSLEGDRGSYEQYF
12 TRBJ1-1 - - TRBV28 TGTGCCAGCAGTCTCCCCGGGGGCGAAGCTTTCTTT CASSLPGGEAFF
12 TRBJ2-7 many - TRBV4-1 TGCGCCAGCAGCCATTCGGGGTACGAGCAGTACTTC CASSHSGYEQYF
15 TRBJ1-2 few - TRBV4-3 TGCGCCAGCAGCCAAGGGTTGCCAGGGTCCACTGGCTACACCTTC CASSQGLPGSTGYTF
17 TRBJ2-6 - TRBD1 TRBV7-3 TGTGCCAGCAGCTCCGGACAGGCCTTAGCTGGGGCCAACGTCCTGACTTTC CASSSGQALAGANVLTF
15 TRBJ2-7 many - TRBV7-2 TGTGCCAGCAGCCCCCTTGGACACCGCCTGGACGAGCAGTACTTC CASSPLGHRLDEQYF
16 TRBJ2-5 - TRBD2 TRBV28 TGTGCCAGCAGTCCTAGGACTAGCGGGAGCAGAGAGACCCAGTACTTC CASSPRTSGSRETQYF
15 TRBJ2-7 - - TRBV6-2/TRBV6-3 TGTGCCAGCAGTTTGGGGGCTGGCAGGATCTACGAGCAGTACTTC CASSLGAGRIYEQYF
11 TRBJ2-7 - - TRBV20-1 TGCAAGGTGGGACAAGACTACGAGCAGTACTTC CKVGQDYEQYF
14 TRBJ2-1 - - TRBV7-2 TGTGCCAGCAGCTGGGGAGGGACAGCCAATGAGCAGTTCTTC CASSWGGTANEQFF
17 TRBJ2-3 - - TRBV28 TGTGCCAGCAGTCGAGTTCAGAGGGGAAGCGACACAGATACGCAGTATTTT CASSRVQRGSDTDTQYF
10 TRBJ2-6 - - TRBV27 TGTGCCCGCGGGGCCAACGTCCTGACTTTC CARGANVLTF
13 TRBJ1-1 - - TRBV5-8 TGTGCCAGCAGCTTGTACAGGGAACCTGAAGCTTTCTTT CASSLYREPEAFF
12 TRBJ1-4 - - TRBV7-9 TGTGCCAGCAGCTACGGGACTGAAAAACTGTTTTTT CASSYGTEKLFF
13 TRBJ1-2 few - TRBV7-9 TGTGCCAGCAGCTTAGTATCGGACTATGGCTACACCTTC CASSLVSDYGYTF
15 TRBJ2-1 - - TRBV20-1 TGCAGTGCTAGAGACCGGACAAGGGGTGGCAATGAGCAGTTCTTC CSARDRTRGGNEQFF
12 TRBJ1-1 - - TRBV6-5 TGTGCCAGCGGCCAGGGACGCACTGAAGCTTTCTTT CASGQGRTEAFF
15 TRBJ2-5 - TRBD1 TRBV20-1 TGCAGTGCTAGAGACATCGGACAGGGGCAAGAGACCCAGTACTTC CSARDIGQGQETQYF
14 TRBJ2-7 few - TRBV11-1 TGTGCCAGCAGCTTAGTTGCCAGATCCTACGAGCAGTACTTC CASSLVARSYEQYF
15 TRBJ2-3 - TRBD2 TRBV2 TGTGCCAGATACGGACTAGCGGATAACACAGATACGCAGTATTTT CARYGLADNTDTQYF
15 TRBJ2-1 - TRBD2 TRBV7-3 TGTGCCAGCAGCTTACTAGCGGGGGGACACAATGAGCAGTTCTTC CASSLLAGGHNEQFF
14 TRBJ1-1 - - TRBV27 TGTGCCAGCAGTCAAAGCCGTCCAGGGGCTGAAGCTTTCTTT CASSQSRPGAEAFF
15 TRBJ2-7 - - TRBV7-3 TGTGCCAGCAGCCCAACCACAGCTCTTCGGGGCGAGCAGTACTTC CASSPTTALRGEQYF
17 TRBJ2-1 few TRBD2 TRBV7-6 TGTGCCAGCAGCCGACTAGGGCTAGCGGAAACCTACAATGAGCAGTTCTTC CASSRLGLAETYNEQFF
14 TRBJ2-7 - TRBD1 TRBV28 TGTGCCAGCAGACCGACAGGGACCTCCTACGAGCAGTACTTC CASRPTGTSYEQYF